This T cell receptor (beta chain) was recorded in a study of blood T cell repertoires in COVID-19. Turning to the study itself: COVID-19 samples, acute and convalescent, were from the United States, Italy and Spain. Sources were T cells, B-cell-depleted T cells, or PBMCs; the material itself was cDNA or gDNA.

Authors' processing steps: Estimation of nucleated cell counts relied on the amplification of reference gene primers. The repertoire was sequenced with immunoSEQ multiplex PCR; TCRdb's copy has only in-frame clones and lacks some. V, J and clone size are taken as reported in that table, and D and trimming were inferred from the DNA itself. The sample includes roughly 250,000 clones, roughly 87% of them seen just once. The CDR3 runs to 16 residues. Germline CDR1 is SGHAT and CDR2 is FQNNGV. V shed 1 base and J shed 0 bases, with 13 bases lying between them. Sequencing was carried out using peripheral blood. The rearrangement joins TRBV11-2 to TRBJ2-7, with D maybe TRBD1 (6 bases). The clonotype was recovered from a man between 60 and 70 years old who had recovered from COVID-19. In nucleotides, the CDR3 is TGTGCCAGCAGCTTAGGGACCGACAGGAGCTCCTACGAGCAGTACTTC. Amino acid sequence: CASSLGTDRSSYEQYF.